This TCR beta chain came from a study of shared clonotypes between healthy human individuals. Study observations and caveats: The study found roughly 5% of naive CD4 clonotypes shared across a few donors. Inspection by rarefaction showed sorted-subset sequencing to be incomplete despite large depth. Generation probabilities of non-shared clonotypes were lower (relative to those shared by all four donors).

On this clone itself: Its antigen is not known.

Template for every sorted-subset replicate PCR totaled about 0.2 ug DNA, around 32,000 T cell genomes. This table comes from immunoSEQ multiplex PCR, and its TCRdb copy is limited to in-frame clones, with some not included. This table holds approximately 2,200,000 clones, approximately 94% found once. Naive CD8 cells were CD45RO-negative, positively selected for CCR7, excluding terminally differentiated effector memory CD45RA+ cells. This CDR3 region has 19 residues. The ends lost 8 bases at V and 7 bases at J; junction bases unmatched: 22. Germline CDR1 is SEHNR and CDR2 is FQNEAQ (reference sequence).

The receptor comes from a man aged 18 to 29 in good health. Some clones in this sample may be carry-over from other donors' samples. The rearrangement joins TRBV7-9 to TRBJ2-3, with TRBD2 matching over 12 bases. The sequenced material came from naive CD8+ T cells from PBMCs. CDR3 amino acids: CASAPLAASGRAGLYTQYF. CDR3 nucleotide sequence: TGTGCCAGCGCCCCCTTGGCGGCTAGCGGGAGGGCCGGGTTATATACGCAGTATTTT.